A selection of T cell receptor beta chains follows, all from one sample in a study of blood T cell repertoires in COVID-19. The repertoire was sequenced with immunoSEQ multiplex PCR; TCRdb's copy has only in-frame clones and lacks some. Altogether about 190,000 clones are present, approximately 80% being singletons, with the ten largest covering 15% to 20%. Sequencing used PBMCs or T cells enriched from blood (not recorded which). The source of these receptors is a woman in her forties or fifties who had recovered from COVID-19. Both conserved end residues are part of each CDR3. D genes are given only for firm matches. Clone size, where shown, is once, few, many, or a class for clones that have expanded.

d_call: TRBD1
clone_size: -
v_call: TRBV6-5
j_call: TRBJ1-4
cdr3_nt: TGTGCCAGCAGTTACTCCCGGACAGGTAGGCTATGTCAACTGTTTTTT
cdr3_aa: CASSYSRTGRLCQLFF

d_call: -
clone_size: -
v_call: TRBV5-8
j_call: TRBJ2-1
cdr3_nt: TGTGCCAGCAGCTCAGGGGGGATTGGTGAGCAGTTCTTC
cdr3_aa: CASSSGGIGEQFF

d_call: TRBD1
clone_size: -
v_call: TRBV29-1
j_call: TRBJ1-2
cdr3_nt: TGCAGCGGTGACAGGGGGCTAGAAGGCTACACCTTC
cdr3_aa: CSGDRGLEGYTF

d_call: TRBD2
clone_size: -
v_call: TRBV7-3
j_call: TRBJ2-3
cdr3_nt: TGTGCCAGCAGCCTCCACCCGGTGACTAGCGGTGGGAATACGCAGTATTTT
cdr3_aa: CASSLHPVTSGGNTQYF

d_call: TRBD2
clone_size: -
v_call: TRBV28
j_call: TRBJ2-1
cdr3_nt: TGTGCCAGCAGACGAGGACTAGCGGGATATGGTGAGCAGTTCTTC
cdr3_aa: CASRRGLAGYGEQFF

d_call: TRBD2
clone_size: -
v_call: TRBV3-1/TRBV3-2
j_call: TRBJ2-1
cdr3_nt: TGTGCCAGCAGCCAAGATGGGACTAGCGGGAGTTCATACAATGAGCAGTTCTTC
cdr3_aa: CASSQDGTSGSSYNEQFF

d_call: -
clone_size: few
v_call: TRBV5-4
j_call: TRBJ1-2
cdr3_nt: TGTGCCAGCAGCTTGGGACGCGGGGGGGGCTACACCTTC
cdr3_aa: CASSLGRGGGYTF

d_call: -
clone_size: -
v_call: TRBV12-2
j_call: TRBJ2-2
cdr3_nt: TGTGCAAGTCGGATTCCGGGTACCCCTTCCGGGGAGCTGTTTTTT
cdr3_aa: CASRIPGTPSGELFF

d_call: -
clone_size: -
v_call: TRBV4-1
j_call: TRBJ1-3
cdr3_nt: TGCGCCAGCAGCCAAGGCAGGGCCGCATTCTCTGGAAACACCATATATTTT
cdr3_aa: CASSQGRAAFSGNTIYF

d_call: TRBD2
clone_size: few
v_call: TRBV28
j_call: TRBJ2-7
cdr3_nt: TGTGCCAGCATCTCGGGCGGGAGATTTTACGAGCAGTACTTC
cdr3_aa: CASISGGRFYEQYF

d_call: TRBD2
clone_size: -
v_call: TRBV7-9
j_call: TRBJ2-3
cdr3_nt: TGTGCCAGCAGCTTGGGACTAGCGGGAGTCTCAGATACGCAGTATTTT
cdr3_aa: CASSLGLAGVSDTQYF

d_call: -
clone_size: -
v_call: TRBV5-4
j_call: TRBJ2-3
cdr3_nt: TGTGCCAGCAGCTTGGAGGGGTTCGCAGATACGCAGTATTTT
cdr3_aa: CASSLEGFADTQYF

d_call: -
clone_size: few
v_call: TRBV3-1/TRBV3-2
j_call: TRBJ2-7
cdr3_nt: TGTGCCAGCAGCCGCGGGTGGGGGCGGACTTACGAGCAGTACTTC
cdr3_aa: CASSRGWGRTYEQYF

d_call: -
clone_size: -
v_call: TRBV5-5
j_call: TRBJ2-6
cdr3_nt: TGTGCCAGCAGCCGAGACTCTGGGGCCAACGTCCTGACTTTC
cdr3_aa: CASSRDSGANVLTF

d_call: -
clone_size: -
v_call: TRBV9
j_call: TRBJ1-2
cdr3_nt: TGTGCCAGCAGCGTAGAGCCACTCTATGGCTACACCTTC
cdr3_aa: CASSVEPLYGYTF

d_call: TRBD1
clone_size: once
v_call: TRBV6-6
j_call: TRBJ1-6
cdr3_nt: TGTGCCAGCAGTAAAAGGGACAGACATAATTCACCCCTCCACTTT
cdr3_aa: CASSKRDRHNSPLHF

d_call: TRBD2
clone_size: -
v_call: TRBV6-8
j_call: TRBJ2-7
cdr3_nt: TGTGCCAGCAGTTACTCTCAACGGGAGGGGGGGGAGCAGTACTTC
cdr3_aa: CASSYSQREGGEQYF

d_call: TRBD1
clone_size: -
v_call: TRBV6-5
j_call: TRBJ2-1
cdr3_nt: TGTGCCAGCAGGGGGGACAGAGAACCCCAGTTCTTC
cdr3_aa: CASRGDREPQFF

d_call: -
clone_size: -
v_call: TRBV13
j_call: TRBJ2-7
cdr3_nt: TGTGCCAGCAGCTTACCCTTGGGCAGGGGATCCTACGAGCAGTACTTC
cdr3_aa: CASSLPLGRGSYEQYF

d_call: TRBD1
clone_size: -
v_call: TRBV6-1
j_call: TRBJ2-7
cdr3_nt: TGTGCCAGCAGTGCCCCCCGGGACAGGGGTCACTACGAGCAGTACTTC
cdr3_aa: CASSAPRDRGHYEQYF

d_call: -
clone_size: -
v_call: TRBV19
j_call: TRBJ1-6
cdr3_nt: TGTGCCTCCTCCACGTTGAATGGAGAATCACCCCTCCACTTT
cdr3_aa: CASSTLNGESPLHF

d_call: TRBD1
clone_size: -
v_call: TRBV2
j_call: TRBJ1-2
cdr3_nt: TGTGCCAGCAGTGAGGACAGGAGTTTTAACTATGGCTACACCTTC
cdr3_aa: CASSEDRSFNYGYTF

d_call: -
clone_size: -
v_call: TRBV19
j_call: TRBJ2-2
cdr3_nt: TGTGCCAGTAGTCGGACTACCTCCGGGGAGCTGTTTTTT
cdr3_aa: CASSRTTSGELFF

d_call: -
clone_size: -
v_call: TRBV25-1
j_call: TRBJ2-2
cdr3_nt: TGTGCCAGCAGTGCCCCGGGGGCCGGGGAGCTGTTTTTT
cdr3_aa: CASSAPGAGELFF

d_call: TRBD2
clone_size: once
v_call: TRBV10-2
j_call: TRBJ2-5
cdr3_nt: TGCGCCAGCAAACCTAGCGGGAGTGAGACCCAGTACTTC
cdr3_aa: CASKPSGSETQYF

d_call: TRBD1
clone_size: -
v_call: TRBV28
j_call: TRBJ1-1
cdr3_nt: TGTGCCAGCAGTTTACCGACAGGGCAGGGTGAAGCTTTCTTT
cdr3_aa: CASSLPTGQGEAFF

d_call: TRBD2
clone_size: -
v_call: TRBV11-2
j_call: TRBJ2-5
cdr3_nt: TGTGCCAGCAGCCAAAGCACTAGCGTGGGGCGAGAGACCCAGTACTTC
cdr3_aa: CASSQSTSVGRETQYF

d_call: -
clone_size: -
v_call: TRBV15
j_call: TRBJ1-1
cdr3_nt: TGTGCCACCAGCAGTGAAGTGACAGAAGCTTTCTTT
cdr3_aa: CATSSEVTEAFF

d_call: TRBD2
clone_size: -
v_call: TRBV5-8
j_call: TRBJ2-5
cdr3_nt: TGTGCCAGCAGTGGACGACTAGCGGAAGAGACCCAGTACTTC
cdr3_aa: CASSGRLAEETQYF

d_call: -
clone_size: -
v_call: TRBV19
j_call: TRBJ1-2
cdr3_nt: TGTGCCAGTAGTATGGTGGCGCAGGGATCGAACTATGGCTACACCTTC
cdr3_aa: CASSMVAQGSNYGYTF

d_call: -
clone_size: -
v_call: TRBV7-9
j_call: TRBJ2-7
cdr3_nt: TGTGCCAGCAGCCTAGACAGGATCTTTGGCGAGCAGTACTTC
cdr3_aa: CASSLDRIFGEQYF

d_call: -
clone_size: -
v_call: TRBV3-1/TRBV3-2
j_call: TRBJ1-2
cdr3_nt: TGTGCCAGCAGCCCAACGACAGATGCTAGTGGCTACACCTTC
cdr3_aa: CASSPTTDASGYTF

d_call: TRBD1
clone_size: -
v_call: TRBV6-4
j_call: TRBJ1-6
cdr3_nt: TGTGCCAGCAGTGAACTAGGACAGGGTGGCTCACCCCTCCACTTT
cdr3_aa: CASSELGQGGSPLHF